The entry that follows covers one T cell receptor (beta chain) sequence. Germline CDR1 LNHNV, CDR2 YYDKDF (reference sequence). The length of the CDR3 is 12 residues. The germline V and J ends were trimmed by 6 bases and 2 bases, with 6 bases remaining between them. These data come from a study of T cell repertoires in cytomegalovirus infection. TCRdb used MiXCR to reprocess the reads, holding one entry per CDR3 protein. The repertoire holds roughly 760,000 distinct CDR3 sequences, roughly 35% seen once, with roughly 2.9% in the top ten. Specimen: PBMCs. This chain uses TRBV15 with TRBJ2-3, with D unclear. This receptor was identified in a human donor in good health (CMV status not recorded). Some clones in this sample may be carry-over from other donors' samples. The CDR3 region has the DNA TGTGCCACCAGGGGATCCACAGATACGCAGTATTTT. Protein: CATRGSTDTQYF.